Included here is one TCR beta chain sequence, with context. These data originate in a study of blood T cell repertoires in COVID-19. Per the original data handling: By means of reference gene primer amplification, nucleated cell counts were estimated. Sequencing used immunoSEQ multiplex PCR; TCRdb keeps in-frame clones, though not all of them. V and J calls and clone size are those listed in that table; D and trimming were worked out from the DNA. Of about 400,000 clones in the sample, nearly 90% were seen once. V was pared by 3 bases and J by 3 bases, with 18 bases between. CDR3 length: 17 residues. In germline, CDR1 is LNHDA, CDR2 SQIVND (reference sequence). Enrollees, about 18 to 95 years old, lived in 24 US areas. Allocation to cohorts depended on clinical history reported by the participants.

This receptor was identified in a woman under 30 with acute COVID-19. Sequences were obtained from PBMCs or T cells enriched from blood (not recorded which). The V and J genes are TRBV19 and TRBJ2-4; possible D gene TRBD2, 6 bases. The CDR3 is CASSMAPGLGGKNIQYF. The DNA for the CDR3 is TGTGCCAGTAGTATGGCCCCCGGGCTGGGAGGCAAAAACATTCAGTACTTC. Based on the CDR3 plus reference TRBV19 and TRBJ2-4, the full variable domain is DGGITQSPKYLFRKEGQNVTLSCEQNLNHDAMYWYRQDPGQGLRLIYYSQIVNDFQKGDIAEGYSVSREKKESFPLTVTSAQKNPTAFYLCASSMAPGLGGKNIQYFGAGTRLSVL.